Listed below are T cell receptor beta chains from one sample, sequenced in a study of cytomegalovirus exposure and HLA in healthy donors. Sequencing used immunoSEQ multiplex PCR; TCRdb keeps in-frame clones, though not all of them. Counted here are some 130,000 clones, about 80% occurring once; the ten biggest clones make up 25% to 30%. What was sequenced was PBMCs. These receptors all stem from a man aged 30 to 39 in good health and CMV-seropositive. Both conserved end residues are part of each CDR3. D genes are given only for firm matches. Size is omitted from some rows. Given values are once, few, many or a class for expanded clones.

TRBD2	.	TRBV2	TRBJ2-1	TGTGCCAGCAGTGTAGCGGGAGGGCCTGGCCATGAGCAGTTCTTC	CASSVAGGPGHEQFF
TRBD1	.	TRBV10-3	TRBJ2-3	TGTGCCATCAGTTCCTTGGGACAGACCGGCACAGATACGCAGTATTTT	CAISSLGQTGTDTQYF
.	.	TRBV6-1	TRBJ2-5	TGTGCCAGCAGTGTGGCCGAGACCCAGTACTTC	CASSVAETQYF
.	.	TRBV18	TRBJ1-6	TGTGCCAGCTCACCCCGATTAGATTCACCCCTCCACTTT	CASSPRLDSPLHF
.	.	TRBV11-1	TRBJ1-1	TGTGCCAGCGTAGCAAAGGGGTTGAACACTGAAGCTTTCTTT	CASVAKGLNTEAFF
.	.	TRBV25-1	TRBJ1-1	TGTGCCAGCTTAAAAGGGGGGGACACTGAAGCTTTCTTT	CASLKGGDTEAFF
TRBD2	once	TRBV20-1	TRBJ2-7	TGCAGTGTTGGGGAGGGCGTCGAGCAGTACTTC	CSVGEGVEQYF
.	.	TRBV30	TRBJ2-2	TGTGCCTGGAGTCCGCTAGCGAGGACCGGGGAGCTGTTTTTT	CAWSPLARTGELFF
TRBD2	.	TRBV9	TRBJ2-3	TGTGCCAGCAGCTTAGGAGCGGGAGTTGGCACAGATACGCAGTATTTT	CASSLGAGVGTDTQYF
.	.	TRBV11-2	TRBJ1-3	TGTGCCAGCAGCCGCGAGAGAGGAAACACCATATATTTT	CASSRERGNTIYF
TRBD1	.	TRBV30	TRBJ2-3	TGTGCCTGGAGTTCGCGGGACAGGGGCACAGATACGCAGTATTTT	CAWSSRDRGTDTQYF
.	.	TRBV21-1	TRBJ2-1	TGTGCCAGCAGACCTACCCCTTTCGGGAGGGCCCCCAATGAGCAGTTCTTC	CASRPTPFGRAPNEQFF
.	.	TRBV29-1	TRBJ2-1	TGCAGCGCGGAGATCTCCTACAATGAGCAGTTCTTC	CSAEISYNEQFF
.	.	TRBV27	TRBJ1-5	TGTGCCAGCCGTTCCCGGGACGGGAGGAATCAGCCCCAGCATTTT	CASRSRDGRNQPQHF
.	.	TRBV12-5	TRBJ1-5	TGTGCTACGACCTCGAGGGTTGATCAGCCCCAGCATTTT	CATTSRVDQPQHF
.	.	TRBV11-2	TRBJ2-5	TGTGCCAGCAGCTTCAACCAGGGGGAGACCCAGTACTTC	CASSFNQGETQYF
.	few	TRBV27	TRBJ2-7	TGTGCCAGGGACATAGGGCGGGAGCAGTACTTC	CARDIGREQYF
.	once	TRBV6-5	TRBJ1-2	TGTGCCAGCCGGCTCCGTGGGGGCTTCTATGGCTACACCTTC	CASRLRGGFYGYTF
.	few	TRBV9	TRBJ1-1	TGTGCCAGCAGCGTAGCAGTAACGGGAATTGGGACTGAAGCTTTCTTT	CASSVAVTGIGTEAFF
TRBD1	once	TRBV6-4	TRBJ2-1	TGTGCCAGCAGTGGGATACAGGGGGAGCAGTTCTTC	CASSGIQGEQFF
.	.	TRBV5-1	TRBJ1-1	TGCGCCAGCAGCTTGGATGGGGCCACTGAAGCTTTCTTT	CASSLDGATEAFF
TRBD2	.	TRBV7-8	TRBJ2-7	TGTGCCAGCAGCTTAGACGAGACTAGCCGCGAGCAGTACTTC	CASSLDETSREQYF
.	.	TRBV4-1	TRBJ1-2	TGCGCCAGCAGCCAAGCCTCGGGTCCGTACGTTCATGGCTACACCTTC	CASSQASGPYVHGYTF
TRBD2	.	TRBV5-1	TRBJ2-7	TGCGCCAGCAGCGCCGGGACTATTTTCGAGCAGTACTTC	CASSAGTIFEQYF
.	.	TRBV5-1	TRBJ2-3	TGCGCCAGCAGCTTGGTTCCCACTATCACAGATACGCAGTATTTT	CASSLVPTITDTQYF